The 24 T cell receptor beta chains reported below all come from one sample, sequenced in a study of blood T cell repertoires in COVID-19 (dated by TCRdb to between 2020 and 2021). The library was made by the immunoSEQ multiplex PCR assay. The clones in this table, taken by TCRdb from immuneACCESS, are in-frame only. Not every clone is retained; where verified, under half of the shortfall comes from an unresolved V gene, and the cause of the rest is unknown. The sample includes about 190,000 clones, with 60% to 80% observed a single time. The ten top clones hold 15% to 20% of the sample. Sequencing was carried out using peripheral blood. The source is a man in his 60s with active or convalescent COVID-19.

The chain has TRBV5-1 and TRBJ1-6, with 10 bases fitting TRBD1. CDR3 length equals 16 residues. Germline V gene data show CDR1 as SGHRS and CDR2 as YFSETQ. Trimming cost V 3 bases and J 9 bases; bases outside gene matches: 9. CDR3 in amino acids: CASSYSGQGIGSPLHF. Here the CDR3 DNA reads TGCGCCAGCAGCTACTCGGGACAGGGGATCGGTTCACCCCTCCACTTT. Looking up the rest from reference TRBV5-1 and TRBJ1-6 gives the full variable domain: KAGVTQTPRYLIKTRGQQVTLSCSPISGHRSVSWYQQTPGQGLQFLFEYFSETQRNKGNFPGRFSGRQFSNSRSEMNVSTLELGDSALYLCASSYSGQGIGSPLHFGNGTRLTVT.

V usage is TRBV28 and J usage is TRBJ1-4; 11 bases agree with TRBD1. With 10 bases clipped from V and 4 bases from J, the junction kept 20 bases outside the gene matches. Germline CDR1 and CDR2: MDHEN and SYDVKM. The CDR3 has 19 amino acids. CDR3 DNA sequence: TGTGCCACCTTCCCGTGGGGACAGGGGGGTTCAAAGGGTAATGAAAAACTGTTTTTT. Amino acid sequence: CATFPWGQGGSKGNEKLFF. Looking up the rest from reference TRBV28 and TRBJ1-4 gives the full variable domain: DVKVTQSSRYLVKRTGEKVFLECVQDMDHENMFWYRQDPGLGLRLIYFSYDVKMKEKGDIPEGYSVSREKKERFSLILESASTNQTSMYLCATFPWGQGGSKGNEKLFFGSGTQLSVL.

The V and J genes are TRBV25-1 and TRBJ1-3, with 7 nucleotides matching TRBD1. Germline V CDR1 and CDR2: MGHDK, SYGVNS. The CDR3 contains 17 residues. The V and J ends lost 5 bases and 0 bases, in that order; junction bases with no gene match: 10. The CDR3 spells CASSPSRTGGSGNTIYF. The CDR3, as DNA: TGTGCCAGCAGTCCGAGCAGGACAGGCGGCTCTGGAAACACCATATATTTT.

This chain joins TRBV3-1 (or the pseudogene TRBV3-2) and TRBJ2-7; 8 nucleotides line up with TRBD1. This CDR3 region has 14 residues. V lost 7 bases, J lost 2 bases, and 7 bases stayed unmatched. Germline loops: CDR1 LGHDT, CDR2 YNNKEL (reference sequence). CDR3: CASKPTGGTYEQYF. The CDR3 region has the DNA TGTGCCAGCAAACCCACAGGGGGGACCTACGAGCAGTACTTC.

The CDR3 is CASSLRSYFLLHF. CDR3 coding DNA: TGTGCCAGCAGTTTACGCAGTTATTTTCTCCTCCACTTT. This chain uses TRBV27 with TRBJ1-6; D remains ambiguous. The CDR3 is 13 amino acids. Germline V CDR1 and CDR2: MNHEY, SMNVEV (reference sequence). The V end was cut by 2 bases, the J end by 15 bases, with 14 bases between.

The rearrangement links TRBV4-1 to TRBJ2-3, with 13 bases lining up with TRBD2. This CDR3 has 17 amino acids. After removal of 4 bases from V and 5 bases from J, the junction contained 9 bases not matched to a gene. In germline, CDR1 is MGHRA, CDR2 YSYEKL. This CDR3 reads CASSPNPGLAGLDTQYF. CDR3 DNA: TGCGCCAGCAGCCCTAATCCGGGACTAGCGGGATTAGATACGCAGTATTTT.

The chain carries TRBV4-1 and TRBJ2-1, with 8 positions matching TRBD2. This CDR3 comprises 16 residues. J lost 4 bases, V lost 1 base, and 6 bases had no gene match. In germline, CDR1 is MGHRA, CDR2 YSYEKL. The CDR3 DNA follows: TGCGCCAGCAGCCAAGGACCTAGCGGGTCGTACAATGAGCAGTTCTTC. This translates into CASSQGPSGSYNEQFF.

J is TRBJ2-7 and V is TRBV10-3, with 10 bases lining up with TRBD2. The germline CDR1 and CDR2 sequences are ENHRY and SYGVKD. J lost 3 bases, V lost 4 bases, and 9 bases had no gene match. The CDR3 covers 16 residues. CDR3 sequence: CAISGIRLAGDYEQYF. The CDR3 nucleotides read TGTGCCATCAGTGGGATTCGACTAGCGGGCGACTACGAGCAGTACTTC.

V gene TRBV5-1 combines with J gene TRBJ2-2; D not resolved. Trimming cost V 2 bases and J 4 bases, with 6 bases left between them. The CDR3 is 13 residues long. Germline lookup yields CDR1 SGHRS and CDR2 YFSETQ. The CDR3 nucleotides read TGCGCCAGCAGCTTCCAGGTCACCGGGGAGCTGTTTTTT. This translates into CASSFQVTGELFF.

The chain recombines TRBV3-1 (or the pseudogene TRBV3-2) with TRBJ2-7; 9 bases map to TRBD2. V was pared by 0 bases and J by 2 bases, with 8 bases of the junction left unmatched. The germline V gene encodes CDR1 LGHDT and CDR2 YNNKEL (reference sequence). This CDR3 is 17 amino acids long. The CDR3 nucleotides read TGTGCCAGCAGCCAAGAAAGAGCGGGAGGCCCTACCTACGAGCAGTACTTC. This translates into CASSQERAGGPTYEQYF.

This clone showed up just a few times. The rearrangement joins TRBV3-1 (or the pseudogene TRBV3-2) to TRBJ2-6; D may be TRBD2 (6 bases). There are 16 residues in the CDR3. Germline V CDR1 and CDR2: LGHDT, YNNKEL (reference sequence). The V end lost 6 bases, the J end lost 0 bases, and 12 bases lay between the germline ends. CDR3 loop: CASSRGASSGANVLTF. CDR3 bases: TGTGCCAGCAGTCGCGGGGCCAGCTCTGGGGCCAACGTCCTGACTTTC.

The chain combines TRBV27 with TRBJ1-1; the D gene is possibly TRBD1 (5 bases). Between the trimmed V and J ends, which lost 7 bases and 3 bases, there was a span of 18 bases. CDR3 size: 15 residues. The germline V gene encodes CDR1 MNHEY and CDR2 SMNVEV (reference sequence). CDR3 sequence reads: CASKAGKGGDTEAFF. The CDR3 nucleotides read TGTGCCAGCAAGGCCGGGAAGGGAGGGGACACTGAAGCTTTCTTT.

The chain employs TRBV27 and TRBJ1-1; D unresolved. Germline loops: CDR1 MNHEY, CDR2 SMNVEV (reference sequence). The CDR3 length is 12 residues. The V gene lost 6 bases and the J gene lost 7 bases, with 12 bases spanning the gap. In DNA form, the CDR3 reads TGTGCCAGCAGACCCACCGCGGGTGAAGCTTTCTTT. Amino acid sequence: CASRPTAGEAFF.

The CDR3 here is CASSVGVGSQPQHF. CDR3 nucleotide sequence: TGTGCCAGCAGTGTAGGGGTAGGAAGTCAGCCCCAGCATTTT. The chain combines TRBV2 with TRBJ1-5, with D possibly matching TRBD1 (5 bases). CDR3 size: 14 residues. The germline CDR1 and CDR2 sequences are SNHLY and FYNNEI. Trimming shortened V by 4 bases and J by 6 bases, and 13 bases separated the two germline ends.

This clone has just a few counts. J is TRBJ2-2 and V is TRBV29-1; 9 nucleotides align to TRBD2. The CDR3 length is 14 residues. Germline lookup yields CDR1 SQVTM and CDR2 ANQGSEA. The CDR3 DNA reads as TGCGGATGTTCGACTAGCGGTTCTACCGGGGAGCTGTTTTTT. It encodes CGCSTSGSTGELFF.

J is TRBJ1-1 and V is TRBV27; possible D gene TRBD1, 5 bases. The CDR3 has 16 amino acids. The ends were cut back, 4 bases at V and 4 bases at J, with 19 bases in the middle. Germline CDR1 reads MNHEY; CDR2 reads SMNVEV (reference sequence). The CDR3 region is CASSSPWARRGTEAFF. CDR3 DNA sequence: TGTGCCAGCAGTTCTCCATGGGCCAGGAGGGGCACTGAAGCTTTCTTT.

The chain links TRBV5-8 to TRBJ2-7; D unclear. This CDR3 is 15 amino acids long. The germline V and J ends were trimmed by 4 bases and 2 bases, with 16 bases remaining between them. Germline lookup yields CDR1 SGHTS and CDR2 YDEGEE. CDR3 DNA sequence: TGTGCCAGCAGCCCTCGGGTTGGAGTCGCCTACGAGCAGTACTTC. Its protein product is CASSPRVGVAYEQYF. Filled out from reference TRBV5-8 and TRBJ2-7, the complete variable domain reads EAGVTQSPTHLIKTRGQQATLRCSPISGHTSVYWYQQALGLGLQFLLWYDEGEERNRGNFPPRFSGRQFPNYSSELNVNALELEDSALYLCASSPRVGVAYEQYFGPGTRLTVT.

CDR3 DNA: TGTGCCAGCAGTACCGGGACAGGTTCGTCCAACGAGCAGTACTTC. Amino acids: CASSTGTGSSNEQYF. This sequence joins TRBV27 and TRBJ2-7; 8 bases agree with TRBD1. There are 15 residues in the CDR3. Germline loops: CDR1 MNHEY, CDR2 SMNVEV (reference sequence). V shed 5 bases, J shed 5 bases, and the junction held 11 bases outside the gene matches.

Concerning this clone: One end of the junction varies from germline; a read error may be responsible. The J gene is TRBJ1-1, the V gene TRBV7-3; the D is unclear. The CDR3 has 16 amino acids. Germline CDR1 is SGHTA and CDR2 is FQGTGA. The CDR3: CASSYGPGLGNPEAFF. The CDR3 nucleotides read TGTGCCAGCAGCTACGGTCCCGGGCTCGGGAACCCTGAAGCTTTCTTT.

This chain uses TRBV27 with TRBJ2-1; TRBD2 matches at 8 bases. Germline V gene lookup returns CDR1 MNHEY and CDR2 SMNVEV (reference sequence). This CDR3 contains 15 residues. The J segment lost 4 bases and the V segment lost 6 bases, leaving 8 bases of the junction unmatched. The DNA of the CDR3 is TGTGCCAGCAGCTCACGGGGGGGAGGGTACAATGAGCAGTTCTTC. It specifies CASSSRGGGYNEQFF.

The J gene is TRBJ1-5, the V gene TRBV7-8; D is uncertain. The V gene lost 0 bases and the J gene lost 7 bases, with 19 bases spanning the gap. Germline CDR1 and CDR2: SGHVS and FQNEAQ. The CDR3 sequence is 17 residues long. CDR3 sequence (DNA): TGTGCCAGCAGCTTAGCGCCGGGAGGGCGGGGAATGCAGCCCCAGCATTTT. Protein product: CASSLAPGGRGMQPQHF.

Only one count was recorded for this clone. CDR3 sequence: CASSSRQGANEKLFF. The CDR3 nucleotides are TGTGCCAGTAGCTCCAGACAGGGGGCTAATGAAAAACTGTTTTTT. The J gene is TRBJ1-4, the V gene TRBV19; 9 nucleotides agree with TRBD1. The germline gives CDR1 LNHDA, CDR2 SQIVND (reference sequence). V lost 6 bases to trimming and J lost 3 bases; unmatched junction nucleotides: 5. This CDR3 region has 15 residues.

The sample holds a few counts of this clone. The rearrangement joins TRBV30 to TRBJ1-3; a weak D match, TRBD1 (6 bases). Trimming left V 5 bases short and J 0 bases short, with 14 bases between. Germline lookup yields CDR1 GTSNPN and CDR2 SVGIG (reference sequence). CDR3 length: 15 residues. DNA of the CDR3: TGTGCCTGGGCGACGGGCAGGGGCTCTGGAAACACCATATATTTT. Translating it yields CAWATGRGSGNTIYF.

The chain joins TRBV28 to TRBJ1-4; no clear D. CDR3 length equals 12 residues. Germline loops: CDR1 MDHEN, CDR2 SYDVKM. Trimming took off 2 bases at V and 8 bases at J, with 6 bases between the two ends. The CDR3 here is CASSLVGEKLFF. In DNA form, the CDR3 reads TGTGCCAGCAGTTTAGTGGGCGAAAAACTGTTTTTT. Based on the CDR3 plus reference TRBV28 and TRBJ1-4, the full variable domain is DVKVTQSSRYLVKRTGEKVFLECVQDMDHENMFWYRQDPGLGLRLIYFSYDVKMKEKGDIPEGYSVSREKKERFSLILESASTNQTSMYLCASSLVGEKLFFGSGTQLSVL.